This T cell receptor (beta chain) is drawn from a study of blood T cell repertoires in COVID-19. Whole-study context: T cells, B-cell-depleted T cells, or PBMCs provided the cDNA or gDNA that served as material.

The V end lost 1 base, the J end lost 5 bases, and 17 bases lay between the germline ends. Germline V gene sequence: CDR1 MGHDK, CDR2 SYGVNS. The CDR3 is 16 residues long. The Seattle patients, enrolled during active infection, were followed longitudinally. Original methodology: For nucleated cells, counts were estimated from reference gene primer amplification. Profiled with immunoSEQ multiplex PCR; TCRdb holds only in-frame clones, not every one. V, J and clone size are taken as reported in that table, and D and trimming were inferred from the DNA itself. Of some 450,000 clones in the sample, about 91% are singletons; the top ten hold roughly 12%.

The TCR sequence derives from a woman between 45 and 60 years old with COVID-19, enrolled during active disease. Sequencing input: peripheral blood. This chain joins TRBV25-1 and TRBJ2-5, with D maybe TRBD2 (5 bases). The CDR3 DNA sequence: TGTGCCAGCAGTGAATGGAGGCAGGTAACGAAGGAGACCCAGTACTTC. Translating it yields CASSEWRQVTKETQYF.